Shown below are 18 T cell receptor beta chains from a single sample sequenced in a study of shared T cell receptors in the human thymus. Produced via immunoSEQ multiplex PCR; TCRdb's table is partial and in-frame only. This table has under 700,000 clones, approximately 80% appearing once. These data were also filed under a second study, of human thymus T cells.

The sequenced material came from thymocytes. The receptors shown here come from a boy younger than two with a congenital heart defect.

CDR3 region: CASSQDQRSGRSPYEQYF. The CDR3 DNA follows: TGTGCCAGCAGCCAAGATCAAAGAAGCGGGAGGTCCCCCTACGAGCAGTACTTC. The chain links TRBV4-2 to TRBJ2-7; 9 bases fit TRBD2. The junction had 11 bases not matched to a gene; V was cut back by 0 bases and J by 2 bases. The CDR3 covers 18 residues. From germline, CDR1 is LGHNA and CDR2 YNFKEQ.

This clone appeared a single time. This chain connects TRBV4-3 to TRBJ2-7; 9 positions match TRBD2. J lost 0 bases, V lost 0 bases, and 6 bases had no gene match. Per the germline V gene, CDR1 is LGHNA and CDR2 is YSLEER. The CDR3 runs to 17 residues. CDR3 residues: CASSQDQREAGSYEQYF. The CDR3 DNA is TGCGCCAGCAGCCAAGACCAGCGGGAGGCGGGCTCCTACGAGCAGTACTTC.

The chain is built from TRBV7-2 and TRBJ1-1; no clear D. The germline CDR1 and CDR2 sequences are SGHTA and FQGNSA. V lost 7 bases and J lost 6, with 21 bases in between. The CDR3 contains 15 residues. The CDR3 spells CASTYLAPPRAEAFF. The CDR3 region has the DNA TGTGCCAGCACCTACTTAGCTCCGCCTCGGGCTGAAGCTTTCTTT.

The CDR3 nucleotides read TGTGCCAGTAGTATAGGGGGACAGGGGTATCAGCCCCAGCATTTT. It encodes CASSIGGQGYQPQHF. The V call is TRBV19, the J call TRBJ1-5; 10 bases are shared with TRBD1. This CDR3 has 15 residues. The V segment lost 1 base and the J segment 5 bases; nucleotides outside the gene matches: 2. From germline, CDR1 is LNHDA and CDR2 SQIVND (reference sequence). Supplemented by reference TRBV19 and TRBJ1-5, the full variable domain reads DGGITQSPKYLFRKEGQNVTLSCEQNLNHDAMYWYRQDPGQGLRLIYYSQIVNDFQKGDIAEGYSVSREKKESFPLTVTSAQKNPTAFYLCASSIGGQGYQPQHFGDGTRLSIL.

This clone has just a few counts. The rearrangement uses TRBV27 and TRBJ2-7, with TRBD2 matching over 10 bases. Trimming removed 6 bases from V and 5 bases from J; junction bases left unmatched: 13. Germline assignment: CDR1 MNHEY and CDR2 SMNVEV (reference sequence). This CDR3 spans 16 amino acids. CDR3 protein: CASRGTSARGAHEQYF. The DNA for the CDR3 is TGTGCCAGCAGAGGGACTAGCGCCCGAGGGGCCCACGAGCAGTACTTC.

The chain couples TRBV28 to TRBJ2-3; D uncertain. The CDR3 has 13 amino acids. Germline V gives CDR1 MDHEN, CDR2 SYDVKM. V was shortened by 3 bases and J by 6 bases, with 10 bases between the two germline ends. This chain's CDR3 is CASSLAGGDTQYF. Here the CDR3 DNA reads TGTGCCAGCAGTTTGGCAGGTGGCGATACGCAGTATTTT.

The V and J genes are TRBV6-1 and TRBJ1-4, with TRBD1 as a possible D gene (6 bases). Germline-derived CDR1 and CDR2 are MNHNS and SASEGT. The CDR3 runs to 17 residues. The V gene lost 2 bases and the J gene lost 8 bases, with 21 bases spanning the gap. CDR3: CASSEWQGKRLGEKLFF. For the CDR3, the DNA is TGTGCCAGCAGTGAATGGCAGGGGAAGAGGCTAGGGGAAAAACTGTTTTTT.

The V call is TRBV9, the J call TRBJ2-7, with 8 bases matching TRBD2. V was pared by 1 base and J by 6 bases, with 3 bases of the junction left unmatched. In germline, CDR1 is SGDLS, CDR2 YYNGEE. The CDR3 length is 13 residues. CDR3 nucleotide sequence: TGTGCCAGCAGCGTAACGGGAGGGCCCGAGCAGTACTTC. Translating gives CASSVTGGPEQYF.

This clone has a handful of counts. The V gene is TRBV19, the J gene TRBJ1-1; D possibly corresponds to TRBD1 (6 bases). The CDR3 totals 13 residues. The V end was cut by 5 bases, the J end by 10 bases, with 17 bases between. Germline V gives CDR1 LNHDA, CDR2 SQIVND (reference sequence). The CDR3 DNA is TGTGCCAGTAGTTCCCAGGGGCGCATCGTAGCTTTCTTT. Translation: CASSSQGRIVAFF.

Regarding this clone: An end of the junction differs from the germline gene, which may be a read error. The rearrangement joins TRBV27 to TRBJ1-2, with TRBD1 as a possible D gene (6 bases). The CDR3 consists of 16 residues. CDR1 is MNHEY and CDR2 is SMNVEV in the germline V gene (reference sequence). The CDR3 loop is CASSLYPGTQSYGYTF. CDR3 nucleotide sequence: TGTGCCAGCAGCTTATACCCCGGGACACAAAGCTATGGCTACACCTTC.

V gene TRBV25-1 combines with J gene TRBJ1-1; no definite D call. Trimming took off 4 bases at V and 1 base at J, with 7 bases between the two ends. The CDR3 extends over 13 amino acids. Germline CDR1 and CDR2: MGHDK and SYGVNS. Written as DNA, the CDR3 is TGTGCCAGCAGTGTCCGCGGGAACACTGAAGCTTTCTTT. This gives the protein CASSVRGNTEAFF.

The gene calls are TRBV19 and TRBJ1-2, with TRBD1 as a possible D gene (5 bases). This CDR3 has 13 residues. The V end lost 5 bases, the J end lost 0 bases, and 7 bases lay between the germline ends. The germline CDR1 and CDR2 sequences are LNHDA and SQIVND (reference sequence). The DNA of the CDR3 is TGTGCCAGTAGTCCAGGGCCTAACTATGGCTACACCTTC. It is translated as CASSPGPNYGYTF.

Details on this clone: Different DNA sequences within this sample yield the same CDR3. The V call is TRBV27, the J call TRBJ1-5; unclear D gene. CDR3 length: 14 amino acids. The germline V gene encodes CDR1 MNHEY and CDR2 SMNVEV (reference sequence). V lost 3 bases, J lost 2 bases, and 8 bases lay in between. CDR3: CASSLGGRNQPQHF. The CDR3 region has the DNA TGTGCCAGCAGTTTGGGCGGGCGCAATCAGCCCCAGCATTTT.

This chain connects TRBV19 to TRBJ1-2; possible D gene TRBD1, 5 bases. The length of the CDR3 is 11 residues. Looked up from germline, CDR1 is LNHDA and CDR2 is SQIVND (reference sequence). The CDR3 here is CAGRRGWGYTF. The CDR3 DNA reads TGTGCTGGGAGGAGGGGCTGGGGCTACACCTTC. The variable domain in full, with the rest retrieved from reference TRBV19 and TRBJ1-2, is DGGITQSPKYLFRKEGQNVTLSCEQNLNHDAMYWYRQDPGQGLRLIYYSQIVNDFQKGDIAEGYSVSREKKESFPLTVTSAQKNPTAFYLCAGRRGWGYTFGSGTRLTVV.

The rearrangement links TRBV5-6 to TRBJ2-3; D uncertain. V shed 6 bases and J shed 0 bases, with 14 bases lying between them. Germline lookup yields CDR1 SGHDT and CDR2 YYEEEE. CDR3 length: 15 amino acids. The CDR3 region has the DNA TGTGCCAGCAAGCCTCAGGATCAAAGCACAGATACGCAGTATTTT. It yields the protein CASKPQDQSTDTQYF.

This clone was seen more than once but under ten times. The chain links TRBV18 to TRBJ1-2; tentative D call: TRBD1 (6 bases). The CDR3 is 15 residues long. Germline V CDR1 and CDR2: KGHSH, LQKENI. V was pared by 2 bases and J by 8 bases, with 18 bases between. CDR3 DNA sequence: TGTGCCAGCTCACCAGGCAGGGGAAGGTGTTCCGGCTACACCTTC. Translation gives CASSPGRGRCSGYTF. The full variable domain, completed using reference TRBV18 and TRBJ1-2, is NAGVMQNPRHLVRRRGQEARLRCSPMKGHSHVYWYRQLPEEGLKFMVYLQKENIIDESGMPKERFSAEFPKEGPSILRIQQVVRGDSAAYFCASSPGRGRCSGYTFGSGTRLTVV.

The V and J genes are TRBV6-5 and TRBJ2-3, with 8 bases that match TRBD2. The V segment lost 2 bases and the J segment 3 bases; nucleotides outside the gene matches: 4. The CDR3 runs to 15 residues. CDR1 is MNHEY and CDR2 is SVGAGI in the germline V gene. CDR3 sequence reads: CASSYASGSTDTQYF. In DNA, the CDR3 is TGTGCCAGCAGTTACGCCAGCGGGAGTACAGATACGCAGTATTTT.

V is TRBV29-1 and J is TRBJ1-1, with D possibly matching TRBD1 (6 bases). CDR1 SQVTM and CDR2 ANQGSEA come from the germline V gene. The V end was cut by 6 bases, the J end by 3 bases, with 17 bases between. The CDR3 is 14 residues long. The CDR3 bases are TGCAGCGTCACCAGGGGCGGGAGGGACACTGAAGCTTTCTTT. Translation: CSVTRGGRDTEAFF.